This entry concerns a single TCR beta chain. V was shortened by 4 bases and J by 3 bases, with 9 bases between the two germline ends. CDR3 size: 13 residues. The germline V gene has CDR1 KGHSY and CDR2 FQNENV. The use of genomic DNA as template underpinned the TCR beta VDJ and CDR3 profiling. TCRdb ran MiXCR on the reads and lists one entry per CDR3 protein. The sample has some 150,000 distinct CDR3 sequences; 70% to 75% are singletons. The data were obtained in a study of CD8+CD57+ T cells in acquired aplastic anemia. Those patients picked for sequencing had displayed CD8+CD57+ cell expansion on flow cytometry.

This TCR was sampled from a human donor with aplastic anemia. The specimen was sorted CD4+, CD8+, or CD8+CD57+ T cells (not recorded which) from PBMCs. The chain links TRBV16 to TRBJ1-1; no definite D call. The chain's CDR3 is CASSLTLYTEAFF. CDR3 sequence (DNA): TGTGCCAGCAGCCTGACTCTTTACACTGAAGCTTTCTTT.